The clone carrying this T cell receptor beta chain was detected a few times. Antigen: not known. Heparinised blood was drawn once per donor, averaging around 120 mL. The germline gives CDR1 SGHVS, CDR2 FQNEAQ. Trimming removed 5 bases at V and 2 bases at J, with 18 bases between. CDR3 length: 16 residues. Sequencing targeted expressed TCRB transcripts, as all isolated RNA had been reverse transcribed. The read count averaged about 3.57 million across naive, central memory and regulatory T cell samples. Method: immunoSEQ multiplex PCR; TCRdb's copy keeps in-frame clones and lacks some. The sample consists of about half a million clones, approximately 30% of them appearing once. This entry comes from a study of beta chain features in type 1 diabetes. Regarding the study as a whole: Fewer insertions but more deletions were seen at VDJ junctions in type 1 diabetes patients. Comparison showed that naive, central memory and Treg TCRB repertoires appeared more similar among patients than among healthy donors.

Sequenced material: naive CD4+ T cells from blood. The TCR sequence derives from a man younger than 35 in good health. This rearrangement joins TRBV7-8 to TRBJ1-2; D is unclear. CDR3 nucleotide sequence: TGTGCCAGCAGCCCCACCGGAGCGGAGCTCAACTATGGCTACACCTTC. Residues: CASSPTGAELNYGYTF.